Below, 10 T cell receptor beta chains from the same sample are listed, as sequenced in a study of neurological immune-mediated disorders. TCRdb itself ran the 5' RACE reads through MiXCR, one entry per CDR3 protein. Altogether roughly 59,000 distinct CDR3 sequences are present, more than 4.5% being singletons, with the ten largest covering 5.6%. The sequenced material came from PBMCs. Receptor source: a human donor with multiple sclerosis. The donor label of this sample is uncertain.

The table lists this clonotype with many counts. This sequence joins TRBV10-1 and TRBJ2-3; 7 nucleotides match TRBD1. This CDR3 comprises 14 residues. CDR1 WNHNN and CDR2 SYGVQD come from the germline V gene (reference sequence). Trimming removed 6 bases from V and 3 bases from J; junction bases left unmatched: 6. The CDR3 reads CASRQGTDTDTQYF. The CDR3 coding sequence is TGCGCCAGCAGGCAAGGGACAGATACAGATACGCAGTATTTT.

This clonotype was counted ten times or more. The chain recombines TRBV5-5 with TRBJ2-3; 7 positions match TRBD1. The CDR3 runs to 15 residues. With 3 bases clipped from V and 0 bases from J, the junction kept 4 bases outside the gene matches. The germline V gene has CDR1 SGHKS and CDR2 YYEKEE (reference sequence). The CDR3 region is CASSWGTASTDTQYF. The CDR3 DNA reads TGTGCCAGCAGCTGGGGGACAGCTAGCACAGATACGCAGTATTTT.

This clonotype was observed at least ten times. The CDR3: CASSLEGPVRRADTQYF. CDR3 DNA sequence: TGTGCCAGCAGCTTAGAGGGGCCGGTTCGGAGGGCAGATACGCAGTATTTT. This chain links TRBV7-6 with TRBJ2-3; possibly TRBD2 for D (6 bases). This CDR3 is built from 17 residues. Germline V gene data show CDR1 as SGHVS and CDR2 as FNYEAQ. V was clipped by 1 base and J by 4 bases, with 18 bases between them.

The CDR3 protein is CASRDSLNTEAFF. In DNA form, the CDR3 reads TGTGCCAGCAGGGACAGTTTGAACACTGAAGCTTTCTTT. The gene calls are TRBV6-2 or TRBV6-3 and TRBJ1-1, with a tentative D call TRBD1 (6 bases). Germline V gene sequence: CDR1 MNHEY, CDR2 SVGEGT. Trimming pared 6 bases from V and 0 bases from J, leaving 8 bases between. CDR3 length: 13 amino acids.

With regard to this clonotype: This may stem from a read error, because a much larger clone lies one nucleotide away. The chain is built from TRBV6-2 or TRBV6-3 and TRBJ2-2; 7 bases fit TRBD1. Unmatched junction bases numbered 7, after V lost 8 bases and J lost 4 bases. This CDR3 is built from 14 residues. Germline V gene data show CDR1 as MNHEY and CDR2 as SVGEGT. The CDR3 bases are TGTGCCAGCGGACCAGGGGGTGCCACCGGGGAGCTGTTTTTT. It specifies CASGPGGATGELFF.

Many counts were recorded for this clonotype. V and J are TRBV29-1 and TRBJ2-3; D uncertain. Germline lookup yields CDR1 SQVTM and CDR2 ANQGSEA. Trimming stripped 5 bases from V and 4 bases from J, with 7 bases between. CDR3 length: 11 amino acids. CDR3 region: CSVKQADTQYF. The CDR3 bases are TGCAGCGTTAAACAAGCAGATACGCAGTATTTT.

This clonotype showed up many times. V usage is TRBV11-2 and J usage is TRBJ1-6; the D gene is possibly TRBD1 (6 bases). The V gene lost 5 bases and the J gene lost 10 bases, with 15 bases spanning the gap. Per germline, CDR1 SGHAT and CDR2 FQNNGV. The CDR3 is 14 residues long. For the CDR3, the DNA is TGTGCCAGCAGCAAACAGGGACTACGGTCACCCCTCCACTTT. Residues: CASSKQGLRSPLHF.

In this sample, this clonotype turned up many times. The rearrangement uses TRBV6-1 and TRBJ2-2; D may be TRBD1 (5 bases). The CDR3 has 17 amino acids. The germline CDR1 and CDR2 sequences are MNHNS and SASEGT. Trimming left V 3 bases short and J 6 bases short, with 20 bases between. The CDR3 is CASSDSPPITGPGELFF. The CDR3, as DNA: TGTGCCAGCAGTGATTCACCGCCCATAACAGGTCCCGGGGAGCTGTTTTTT.

This clonotype was counted at least ten times. The chain links TRBV7-2 to TRBJ2-7; D is perhaps TRBD2 (5 bases). Germline values: CDR1 SGHTA, CDR2 FQGNSA. Trimming cost V 5 bases and J 0 bases, with 11 bases left between them. The CDR3 has 14 residues. The CDR3 sequence: CASSESGISYEQYF. The CDR3 coding sequence is TGTGCCAGCAGCGAATCCGGGATCTCCTACGAGCAGTACTTC.

This clonotype was observed at least ten times. This rearrangement joins TRBV5-1 to TRBJ2-1, with D tentatively TRBD1 or TRBD2 (6 bases each). Germline loops: CDR1 SGHRS, CDR2 YFSETQ. CDR3 length: 21 amino acids. The V end lost 0 bases, the J end lost 0 bases, and 25 bases lay between the germline ends. The CDR3, as DNA: TGCGCCAGCAGCTTGGCCTTGGGGGGCTTAATGTCCCTTAGCTCCTACAATGAGCAGTTCTTC. Translation gives CASSLALGGLMSLSSYNEQFF.